This section outlines one T cell receptor (beta chain) sequence together with its context. Its antigen is as yet unknown. The sample originates from a study of T cell repertoires in cytomegalovirus infection. Overall study: CMV epitopes used comprised recently identified HLA-C-restricted ones and well-studied HLA-B-restricted ones.

TCRdb reprocessed the reads with MiXCR, giving one entry per CDR3 protein. This sample carries around 750,000 distinct CDR3 sequences, less than 35% of them seen once, and the ten largest clones take approximately 13%. V was trimmed by 2 bases and J by 1 base, leaving 5 bases between them. The CDR3 runs 14 residues. Per the germline V gene, CDR1 is MDHEN and CDR2 is SYDVKM. The chain carries TRBV28 and TRBJ2-2; the D is unclear. The input for sequencing was cultured CD8+ T cells from PBMCs, taken from culture after CMV antigen stimulation. The sequence was obtained from a human donor in good health (CMV status not recorded). Some clones in this sample may be carry-over from other donors' samples. CDR3 in amino acids: CASSLKQNTGELFF. In DNA form, the CDR3 reads TGTGCCAGCAGTTTAAAACAGAACACCGGGGAGCTGTTTTTT.